This TCR beta chain comes out of a study of blood T cell repertoires in COVID-19. On the study more broadly: There were acute and convalescent COVID-19 samples, and they came from the United States, Italy and Spain. Sources were T cells, B-cell-depleted T cells, or PBMCs; the material itself was cDNA or gDNA.

Libraries were prepared by immunoSEQ multiplex PCR; TCRdb keeps only in-frame clonotypes and omits some of them. Found here are about 80,000 clones, over 70% of them singletons; the top ten hold 15% to 20%. The CDR3 spans 15 residues. The germline CDR1 and CDR2 sequences are SGHNT and YENEEA. Trimming took 8 bases from V and 2 from J, leaving 18 bases between them. This TCR was recovered from a human donor in a cohort sampled during active COVID-19. The chain combines TRBV11-3 with TRBJ1-2, with D possibly matching TRBD1 (5 bases). Sequencing input: peripheral blood. The CDR3 reads CASRGGGPGNYGYTF. CDR3 DNA: TGTGCCAGCCGCGGGGGGGGACCCGGGAACTATGGCTACACCTTC.